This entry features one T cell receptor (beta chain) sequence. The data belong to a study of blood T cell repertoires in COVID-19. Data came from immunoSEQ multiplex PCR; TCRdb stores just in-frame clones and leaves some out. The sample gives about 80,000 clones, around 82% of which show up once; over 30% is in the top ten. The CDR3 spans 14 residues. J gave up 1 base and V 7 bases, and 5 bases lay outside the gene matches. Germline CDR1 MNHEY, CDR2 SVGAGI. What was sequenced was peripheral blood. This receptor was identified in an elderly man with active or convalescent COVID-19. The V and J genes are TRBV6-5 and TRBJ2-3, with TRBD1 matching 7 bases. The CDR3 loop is CASTRDRGTDTQYF. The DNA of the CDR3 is TGTGCCAGCACCCGAGACAGGGGCACAGATACGCAGTATTTT.